These 32 T cell receptor beta chains originate from one sample sequenced in a study of tumor-infiltrating lymphocytes in primary liver carcinoma. A constant-region primer served to make TCR beta cDNA from approximately 490 ng total RNA. Modified slightly, ARM-PCR produced TCR beta libraries over three nested multiplex PCR rounds. Researchers ran the first two PCR rounds for approximately 9 cycles each with TRBV1-TRBV30 forward primers and a C-beta reverse primer. TCRdb reprocessed the multiplex PCR reads via MiXCR and lists one record per CDR3 protein. The sample lists some 120,000 distinct CDR3 sequences, around 64% occurring once. Taking about 18-30 mg of unsorted bulk tissue, the authors co-extracted RNA and DNA. Sequencing was performed on liver tumor tissue from sampling region 3. Regarding subset: tumor region T3, left-lateral pole. These receptors came from a woman aged 55-70 years with primary liver carcinoma and hepatitis B virus infection.

This clonotype was seen more than once but under ten times. A read error is possible here, since a much larger clone lies one base away. Because it lacks the conserved phenylalanine or tryptophan at the end, this CDR3 is likely a read error. J is TRBJ2-1 and V is TRBV11-2; 15 nucleotides match TRBD2. Germline CDR1 and CDR2: SGHAT and FQNNGV. This CDR3 comprises 17 residues. This CDR3 reads CVSSLRGGLAGGFEQFL. CDR3 coding DNA: TGTGTCAGCAGCCTACGAGGGGGACTAGCGGGAGGTTTCGAGCAGTTCCTC.

The gene calls are TRBV2 and TRBJ2-3, with TRBD2 matching 8 bases. The CDR3 is 15 residues long. Germline assignment: CDR1 SNHLY and CDR2 FYNNEI. Unmatched junction bases numbered 9, after V lost 5 bases and J lost 5 bases. The CDR3 loop is CASSQTSGRGDTQYF. The CDR3 bases are TGTGCCAGCAGTCAAACTAGCGGTCGTGGAGATACGCAGTATTTT. The full variable domain, completed using reference TRBV2 and TRBJ2-3, is EPEVTQTPSHQVTQMGQEVILRCVPISNHLYFYWYRQILGQKVEFLVSFYNNEISEKSEIFDDQFSVERPDGSNFTLKIRSTKLEDSAMYFCASSQTSGRGDTQYFGPGTRLTVL.

Remarks on this clonotype: The junction departs from the called germline gene at one end, perhaps through a read error. CDR3 loop: CATSWSVSGANVLTF. CDR3 nucleotide sequence: TGTGCCACCAGTTGGTCAGTCTCTGGGGCCAACGTCCTGACTTTC. The chain links TRBV12-3 or TRBV12-4 to TRBJ2-6; D is uncertain. CDR3 size: 15 residues.

Of note for this clonotype: A clone one base away is much larger, so this may be a read error. This chain links TRBV5-4 with TRBJ2-5, with 7 bases identical to TRBD1. This CDR3 comprises 16 residues. Germline CDR1 and CDR2: SGHNT and YYREEE (reference sequence). CDR3 sequence: CVSSPGTDPAQETQYF. The CDR3 nucleotides are TGTGTCAGCAGTCCCGGGACAGACCCCGCACAAGAGACCCAGTACTTC. The whole variable domain, remainder taken from reference TRBV5-4 and TRBJ2-5, is ETGVTQSPTHLIKTRGQQVTLRCSSQSGHNTVSWYQQALGQGPQFIFQYYREEENGRGNFPPRFSGLQFPNYSSELNVNALELDDSALYLCVSSPGTDPAQETQYFGPGTRLLVL.

The genes are TRBV19 and TRBJ2-5; D remains ambiguous. The germline V gene encodes CDR1 LNHDA and CDR2 SQIVND (reference sequence). This CDR3 contains 14 residues. The germline V and J ends were trimmed by 5 bases and 5 bases, with 15 bases remaining between them. The CDR3 bases are TGTGCCAGTAGTGGGCCAGGCAGGATGGAGACCCAGTACTTC. Its translation is CASSGPGRMETQYF.

With regard to this clonotype: A much larger clone sits a single nucleotide away, making a read error possible. The chain carries TRBV5-6 and TRBJ2-2, with TRBD2 matching 8 bases. The CDR3 consists of 15 residues. Germline CDR1 and CDR2: SGHDT and YYEEEE. Here the CDR3 DNA reads TGTGCCAGCAGCCAAAGGACTAGCCGGGCCGGGGAGCTGTCTTTT. Translating gives CASSQRTSRAGELSF.

By its share, this clonotype is large. The chain links TRBV6-6 to TRBJ2-1; D ambiguous. Germline values: CDR1 MNHNY, CDR2 SVGAGI (reference sequence). This CDR3 contains 12 residues. The V end was cut by 0 bases, the J end by 9 bases, with 6 bases between. The CDR3 here is CASSYSGAEQFF. The CDR3 coding sequence is TGTGCCAGCAGTTACTCGGGTGCTGAGCAGTTCTTC.

As to this clonotype: An end of the junction differs from the germline gene, which may be a read error. This chain uses TRBV11-3 with TRBJ2-7; weak D call: TRBD2 (6 bases). Germline V lookup: CDR1 SGHNT, CDR2 YENEEA. The CDR3 runs 15 residues. DNA for the CDR3: TGCGCCAGCAGCCCGAACCCGGTAGCGGCCTACGAGCAGTACTTC. Translation: CASSPNPVAAYEQYF.

With respect to this clonotype: The junction differs from germline at one of its ends, possibly a read error. The chain links TRBV11-2 to TRBJ2-5; D gene uncertain. There are 11 residues in the CDR3. CDR1 is SGHAT and CDR2 is FQNNGV in the germline V gene. The CDR3 reads CASGLHETQCF. Here the CDR3 DNA reads TGTGCCAGCGGCTTGCATGAGACCCAGTGCTTC.

This clonotype was counted between two and nine times. A read error may account for a junction end that differs from germline. CDR3 in DNA: TGTGCCAGCGGGTCGGCGGGAGTTTCCTACAATGAGCAGTCCTTC. As protein: CASGSAGVSYNEQSF. The chain links TRBV6-2 or TRBV6-3 to TRBJ2-1; 7 bases map to TRBD2. Per germline, CDR1 MNHEY and CDR2 SVGEGT. The CDR3 has 15 amino acids.

Turning to this clonotype: At one end, the junction sequence differs from germline, possibly due to a read error. The chain carries TRBV6-5 and TRBJ2-5; possibly TRBD2 for D (5 bases). Germline CDR1 reads MNHEY; CDR2 reads SVGAGI. The CDR3 extends over 15 amino acids. The CDR3 nucleotides read TGTGCAAGCAGTTTTGGACTGGGGAGACAAGAGACCCAGTACTTC. Amino acids: CASSFGLGRQETQYF.

The chain combines TRBV7-9 with TRBJ2-2; D gene ambiguous. The CDR3 runs to 12 residues. V shed 2 bases and J shed 6 bases, with 4 bases lying between them. Germline lookup yields CDR1 SEHNR and CDR2 FQNEAQ (reference sequence). This CDR3 reads CASSLRAGELFF. The CDR3 DNA reads as TGTGCCAGCAGCTTAAGGGCCGGGGAGCTGTTTTTT.

Ten or more counts support this clonotype. The chain links TRBV6-2 or TRBV6-3 to TRBJ2-2, with 9 positions matching TRBD1. The CDR3 consists of 16 residues. Germline loops: CDR1 MNHEY, CDR2 SVGEGT. V gave up 0 bases and J gave up 4 bases; unmatched junction bases: 3. The CDR3 loop reads CASSYSPGQGTGELFF. DNA for the CDR3: TGTGCCAGCAGTTACTCGCCGGGACAGGGCACCGGGGAGCTGTTTTTT.

This chain links TRBV20-1 with TRBJ2-3, with 8 bases that match TRBD2. V lost 6 bases to trimming and J lost 6 bases; unmatched junction nucleotides: 11. The CDR3 runs to 14 residues. Germline V gene sequence: CDR1 DFQATT, CDR2 SNEGSKA (reference sequence). CDR3 sequence: CSALAGSNEDTQYF. CDR3 bases: TGCAGTGCGCTAGCGGGTTCTAACGAGGATACGCAGTATTTT.

Details on this clonotype: Germline is not matched at one junction end, which may reflect a read error. The chain links TRBV11-2 to TRBJ2-2, with D perhaps assigned TRBD1 or TRBD2 (5 bases each). From germline, CDR1 is SGHAT and CDR2 FQNNGV. The CDR3 spans 16 residues. CDR3 DNA sequence: TGTGCCAGCAGCACAGGACACTCATTGAACACCGGGGAGCTGTTGTTT. It encodes CASSTGHSLNTGELLF.

This clonotype was detected ten times or more. The chain links TRBV5-1 to TRBJ1-1; D remains unclear. The CDR3 consists of 13 residues. Between the trimmed V and J ends, which lost 0 bases and 8 bases, there was a span of 11 bases. Germline CDR1 is SGHRS and CDR2 is YFSETQ. The CDR3 is CASSLGAATEAFF. Here the CDR3 DNA reads TGCGCCAGCAGCTTGGGTGCAGCCACCGAAGCTTTCTTT.

Remarks on this clonotype: A much more abundant neighbour one base away suggests this may be a read error. The CDR3, as DNA: TGCAGCGAACGGGCTAACTCTGGGGCCAACGTCCCGACTTTC. This gives the protein CSERANSGANVPTF. J is TRBJ2-6 and V is TRBV29-1, with D tentatively TRBD1 (5 bases). Germline V gives CDR1 SQVTM, CDR2 ANQGSEA. The CDR3 sequence is 14 residues long.

Note on this clonotype: The CDR3 carries no conserved terminal phenylalanine or tryptophan, so it likely arises from a read error. This sequence joins TRBV14 and TRBJ2-1, with D maybe TRBD2 (5 bases). This CDR3 has 18 residues. Germline CDR1 reads SGHDN; CDR2 reads FVKESK. The V end lost 4 bases, the J end lost 3 bases, and 22 bases lay between the germline ends. The CDR3 DNA reads as TGTGCCAGCAGCCGCGGTTACGGGTGGGAGAGAGTCTACAATGAGCAGTTCCTC. This gives the protein CASSRGYGWERVYNEQFL.

This clonotype has a handful of counts. The chain carries TRBV24-1 and TRBJ1-2; 7 positions agree with TRBD1. Per the germline V gene, CDR1 is KGHDR and CDR2 is SFDVKD. J was trimmed by 0 bases and V by 2 bases; bases with no gene match: 11. The CDR3 runs 18 residues. This CDR3 is CATSDYGQALPTNYGYTF. CDR3 coding DNA: TGTGCCACCAGTGATTACGGACAGGCCCTCCCCACTAACTATGGCTACACCTTC.

To note about this clonotype: No conserved phenylalanine or tryptophan is present at the end of the CDR3, so a read error is the likely explanation. For the CDR3, the DNA is TGTGCCAACAGCCCGACTAGCGGATACTACGAGCAGTACATC. It translates to CANSPTSGYYEQYI. This rearrangement joins TRBV5-6 to TRBJ2-7; TRBD2 agrees at 9 bases. Germline CDR1 and CDR2: SGHDT and YYEEEE. The CDR3 is 14 residues long.

About this clonotype itself: This sequence may be a read error, since a much larger clone differs from it by one base. The chain employs TRBV7-8 and TRBJ2-3, with D unclear. This CDR3 contains 13 residues. Germline V CDR1 and CDR2: SGHVS, FQNEAQ. The CDR3 DNA reads as TGTGCCAGCAGCTTCAGCCCCCTAAATACGCGGTATTTT. Translation: CASSFSPLNTRYF. The variable domain in full, with the rest retrieved from reference TRBV7-8 and TRBJ2-3, is GAGVSQSPRYKVAKRGQDVALRCDPISGHVSLFWYQQALGQGPEFLTYFQNEAQLDKSGLPSDRFFAERPEGSVSTLKIQRTQQEDSAVYLCASSFSPLNTRYFGPGTRLTVL.

About this clonotype: Being one base from a much bigger clone, this may be a read error. Likely a read error: the CDR3 ends without its conserved phenylalanine or tryptophan. The J gene is TRBJ1-1, the V gene TRBV7-8; D unresolved. The CDR3 runs to 13 residues. Germline V CDR1 and CDR2: SGHVS, FQNEAQ. V lost 6 bases, J lost 1 base, and 9 bases lay in between. CDR3 loop: CASSSDGNTEAFL. The CDR3 DNA is TGTGCCAGCAGTTCGGACGGGAACACTGAAGCTTTCCTT.

This chain links TRBV30 with TRBJ2-3, with D possibly TRBD2 on 6 matching bases. CDR1 is GTSNPN and CDR2 is SVGIG in the germline V gene (reference sequence). The V end lost 6 bases, the J end lost 1 base, and 17 bases lay between the germline ends. The CDR3 runs 15 residues. CDR3 in amino acids: CACSTIGSGTDTQYF. The CDR3 DNA sequence: TGTGCCTGTTCCACTATCGGGAGTGGCACAGATACGCAGTATTTT.

For this clonotype: The conserved final phenylalanine or tryptophan is absent from the CDR3, which likely points to a read error. The rearrangement links TRBV11-2 to TRBJ2-7; 8 bases map to TRBD2. CDR3 length: 15 amino acids. The germline V gene encodes CDR1 SGHAT and CDR2 FQNNGV. V trimming: 0 bases; J trimming: 8 bases; junction bases outside the gene matches: 9. DNA of the CDR3: TGTGCCAGCAGCTTAGATAGGGGACTAGTTCGCAAGCAGTACCTC. It specifies CASSLDRGLVRKQYL.

This clonotype was counted between two and nine times. The junction departs from the called germline gene at one end, perhaps through a read error. The rearrangement links TRBV4-1 to TRBJ2-1; 9 bases align to TRBD2. Germline CDR1 is MGHRA and CDR2 is YSYEKL. There are 17 residues in the CDR3. The CDR3 DNA reads TGCACCAGCAGCCAAGTGGTGGGACTAGCAGTTCAGGATGAGCAGTTCTTC. Its translation: CTSSQVVGLAVQDEQFF.

Of note for this clonotype: At one of its ends the junction is not consistent with the germline gene, which may arise from a read error. This chain joins TRBV4-1 and TRBJ1-5, with D unresolved. This CDR3 has 16 residues. From germline, CDR1 is MGHRA and CDR2 YSYEKL. The CDR3 coding sequence is TGCGACAGCAGCCAAGAGCAGGAAAGTGGCAATCAGCCCCAGCATTTC. Translation: CDSSQEQESGNQPQHF.

There are many counts of this clonotype. The chain links TRBV29-1 to TRBJ2-5, with D hard to call. The CDR3 contains 13 residues. Deletions cut 6 bases from V and 1 base from J, with 12 bases between. CDR1 is SQVTM, CDR2 ANQGSEA, per germline. CDR3 in DNA: TGCAGCGTCCAAAGGGCCTTCCAAGAGACCCAGTACTTC. Protein: CSVQRAFQETQYF.

Turning to this clonotype: This clone may be a read error of a much larger clone one base away. Without the conserved terminal phenylalanine or tryptophan, this CDR3 likely stems from a read error. The rearrangement links TRBV12-3 or TRBV12-4 to TRBJ2-7; 8 bases are shared with TRBD1. V shed 5 bases and J 3 bases; nucleotides not matched to a gene: 6. The CDR3 contains 14 residues. CDR3 protein: CASSQPGQVYEQYI. For the CDR3, the DNA is TGTGCCAGCAGTCAGCCGGGACAGGTCTACGAGCAGTACATC.

Concerning this clonotype itself: This may be a read error, as it is one base from a much larger clone. The genes are TRBV7-9 and TRBJ2-2, with D perhaps given as TRBD1 or TRBD2 (5 bases each). The germline gives CDR1 SEHNR, CDR2 FQNEAQ (reference sequence). The CDR3 runs to 13 residues. CDR3 amino acids: CVSSLTGGGELFF. The CDR3 DNA is TGTGTCAGCAGCTTAACAGGAGGCGGGGAGCTGTTTTTT.

Concerning this clonotype itself: A single base separates this from a much larger clone, so it may be a read error. The V and J genes are TRBV7-9 and TRBJ2-5, with no clear D. This CDR3 is built from 16 residues. Germline lookup yields CDR1 SEHNR and CDR2 FQNEAQ (reference sequence). CDR3 amino acids: CPSSFLGSATQETQYF. CDR3 coding DNA: TGTCCCAGCAGCTTTTTGGGATCGGCTACCCAAGAGACCCAGTACTTC.

In its sample, this clonotype was seen many times. The rearrangement uses TRBV30 and TRBJ2-1; 13 bases map to TRBD2. The CDR3 is made up of 18 amino acids. In germline, CDR1 is GTSNPN, CDR2 SVGIG (reference sequence). V was clipped by 0 bases and J by 0 bases; unmatched bases: 5. The CDR3 region is CAWSVRTSGRSSYNEQFF. In DNA, the CDR3 is TGTGCCTGGAGTGTAAGGACTAGCGGGAGAAGCTCCTACAATGAGCAGTTCTTC.

The rearrangement uses TRBV12-3 or TRBV12-4 and TRBJ1-1; D remains unclear. V dropped 7 bases and J dropped 5 bases, with 11 bases sitting between them. The CDR3 consists of 12 residues. The DNA for the CDR3 is TGTGCCAGCACCACAAGGGATACTGAAGCTTTCTTT. This gives the protein CASTTRDTEAFF.